This TCR beta chain was obtained from a study of breast tumors, draining lymph nodes, adjacent tissues. Samples came from axillary lymph nodes draining the breast cancer. MiXCR, run by TCRdb on the multiplex PCR reads, gives a single entry per CDR3 protein. The sample shows 170,000 or so distinct CDR3 sequences, 25% to 40% of them seen only once. The receptor's source is a female donor with breast cancer. Some clones in this sample may be carry-over from other donors' samples. Specimen: axillary lymph node tissue.

CDR3: CASSLVRADNSPLHF. CDR3 nucleotides: TGTGCCAGCAGCTTAGTAAGGGCGGATAATTCACCCCTCCACTTT. The gene calls are TRBV7-3 and TRBJ1-6; D remains unclear. Looked up from germline, CDR1 is SGHTA and CDR2 is FQGTGA. The CDR3 spans 15 residues. V was cut by 2 bases and J by 5 bases, with 10 bases left in between. Using reference TRBV7-3 and TRBJ1-6 for the parts outside the CDR3, the full variable domain is GAGVSQTPSNKVTEKGKYVELRCDPISGHTALYWYRQSLGQGPEFLIYFQGTGAADDSGLPNDRFFAVRPEGSVSTLKIQRTERGDSAVYLCASSLVRADNSPLHFGNGTRLTVT.